The clone carrying this T cell receptor beta chain was picked up a small number of times. These data are taken from a study of blood T cells in healthy people across ages. Together with a sample-barcoded 5' primer, a J-beta primer mix was included in a second PCR lasting roughly 7 to 11 cycles. TCRdb reprocessed the 5' RACE reads via MiXCR and lists one record per CDR3 protein. The data show hundreds of thousands of distinct CDR3 sequences, 22% seen once. CDR1 DFQATT and CDR2 SNEGSKA come from the germline V gene (reference sequence). The CDR3 runs to 13 residues. V gave up 6 bases and J gave up 6 bases; unmatched junction bases: 9.

The sample was blood. The chain uses TRBV20-1 and TRBJ2-7; 9 bases agree with TRBD2. This TCR was recovered from a man between 65 and 85 years old in good health. CDR3 in DNA: TGCAGTGCCCACAGCGGGGGGCTTTTCGAGCAGTACTTC. This codes for CSAHSGGLFEQYF.